The present T cell receptor (beta chain) was sequenced within a study of shared clonotypes between healthy human individuals. Several immunoSEQ 96-well plates shared each subset's DNA, each plate a replicate. Produced via immunoSEQ multiplex PCR; TCRdb's table is partial and in-frame only. The repertoire includes 190,000 or so clones, approximately 61% of them detected once, and more than 9% sits in the top ten. The CDR3 spans 15 residues. The germline V and J ends were trimmed by 4 bases and 0 bases, with 11 bases remaining between them. CDR1 is SGHRS and CDR2 is YFSETQ in the germline V gene. Of note for this clone: The antigen is unknown.

Study conclusions and caveats: Relative to memory subsets, naive subsets generally showed larger estimated richness. The genetic and exposure-history diversity represented was limited by few donors.

This TCR came from a man aged 30 to 39 in good health. The chain combines TRBV5-1 with TRBJ2-1; possibly TRBD2 for D (6 bases). The sample was memory CD4+ T cells sorted from blood. Subset indicated: CD45RA-negative fraction. CDR3 in DNA: TGCGCCAGCAGCCCGGACGGGAGCTCCTACAATGAGCAGTTCTTC. Residues: CASSPDGSSYNEQFF.